Below are 16 T cell receptor beta chains sequenced from a single sample in a study of monozygotic twins with inflammatory bowel disease. TCRdb reprocessed the 5' RACE reads and keeps a single row for each CDR3 protein, giving no DNA. The sample spans approximately 330,000 distinct CDR3 sequences; the ten largest clones claim 2% to 2.5%. The sequenced sample consisted of blood. All receptors derive from a human donor with ulcerative colitis or Crohn's disease, or a healthy co-twin of an affected twin (not recorded which).

The rearrangement links TRBV6-2 or TRBV6-3 to TRBJ2-7. CDR1 MNHEY and CDR2 SVGEGT come from the germline V gene. The CDR3 covers 12 residues. This CDR3 is CASSYKAYEQYF.

The chain carries TRBV28 and TRBJ2-2. This CDR3 spans 13 amino acids. The germline V gene encodes CDR1 MDHEN and CDR2 SYDVKM. The CDR3 sequence is CASSYTGIGELFF. The whole variable domain, remainder taken from reference TRBV28 and TRBJ2-2, is DVKVTQSSRYLVKRTGEKVFLECVQDMDHENMFWYRQDPGLGLRLIYFSYDVKMKEKGDIPEGYSVSREKKERFSLILESASTNQTSMYLCASSYTGIGELFFGEGSRLTVL.

The chain has TRBV10-3 and TRBJ2-7; TCRdb lists TRBD1, though no DNA is available to test this call. The V gene's germline CDR1 is ENHRY and CDR2 SYGVKD. The CDR3 spans 16 residues. The CDR3 here is CAISSGGRTGTYEQYF.

The chain links TRBV3-1 to TRBJ1-6; as DNA is missing, the TRBD1 call by TCRdb cannot be tested. The length of the CDR3 is 14 residues. The germline V gene encodes CDR1 LGHDT and CDR2 YNNKEL (reference sequence). The CDR3 loop is CASRETVMSSPLHF.

The chain combines TRBV6-2 or TRBV6-3 with TRBJ1-2; checking the TCRdb D call of TRBD1 is not possible without DNA. Germline V gives CDR1 MNHEY, CDR2 SVGEGT. The CDR3 contains 13 residues. The CDR3 sequence: CASSYEGGRGYTF.

The V gene is TRBV20-1, the J gene TRBJ2-1; lacking DNA, the TRBD1 call made by TCRdb goes unchecked. The CDR3 has 15 amino acids. Germline loops: CDR1 DFQATT, CDR2 SNEGSKA (reference sequence). CDR3: CSALWPDRGLGEQFF.

The chain uses TRBV27 and TRBJ1-3; TCRdb's D gene call, TRBD1, goes unchecked for lack of DNA. The CDR3 consists of 12 residues. The germline CDR1 and CDR2 sequences are MNHEY and SMNVEV (reference sequence). The CDR3 sequence: CASGRSRNTIYF.

This rearrangement joins TRBV6-5 to TRBJ2-1; TCRdb picks TRBD2, but there is no DNA to check that call. Germline CDR1 and CDR2: MNHEY and SVGAGI. This CDR3 comprises 16 residues. The CDR3 is CASSPKTSGGYNEQFF.

The chain has TRBV10-3 and TRBJ2-5; no DNA is available, so the TRBD2 call from TCRdb remains unchecked. Looked up from germline, CDR1 is ENHRY and CDR2 is SYGVKD. The CDR3 is 14 residues long. Here the CDR3 reads CAIKAGSNLETQYF.

The chain joins TRBV15 to TRBJ1-2; checking the TCRdb D call of TRBD1 is not possible without DNA. The CDR3 spans 18 residues. Germline CDR1 is LNHNV and CDR2 is YYDKDF (reference sequence). The chain's CDR3 is CATSRGNRPTGQSYGYTF.

V and J are TRBV20-1 and TRBJ1-5; the D call from TCRdb, TRBD1, cannot be confirmed without DNA. Germline-derived CDR1 and CDR2 are DFQATT and SNEGSKA (reference sequence). The CDR3 contains 13 residues. CDR3 region: CSAYSQGSLPQHF.

The rearrangement links TRBV27 to TRBJ2-7; TCRdb indicates TRBD1, and absent DNA this call remains unverified. The germline gives CDR1 MNHEY, CDR2 SMNVEV (reference sequence). The CDR3 loop spans 14 amino acids. The CDR3 sequence: CASSPRRVAYEQYF.

This chain joins TRBV3-1 and TRBJ1-2; as DNA is missing, the TRBD1 call by TCRdb cannot be tested. The CDR3 sequence is 14 residues long. Per the germline V gene, CDR1 is LGHDT and CDR2 is YNNKEL (reference sequence). This CDR3 reads CASSQDIGGYGYTF. Supplemented by reference TRBV3-1 and TRBJ1-2, the full variable domain reads DTAVSQTPKYLVTQMGNDKSIKCEQNLGHDTMYWYKQDSKKFLKIMFSYNNKELIINETVPNRFSPKSPDKAHLNLHINSLELGDSAVYFCASSQDIGGYGYTFGSGTRLTVV.

The V gene is TRBV29-1, the J gene TRBJ2-5; TCRdb picks TRBD1, but there is no DNA to check that call. Germline V gene lookup returns CDR1 SQVTM and CDR2 ANQGSEA. The CDR3 spans 12 residues. The CDR3 is CSVDQGWETQYF.

This sequence joins TRBV10-1 and TRBJ2-3; TCRdb's D call of TRBD2 is untestable without DNA. Germline V lookup: CDR1 WNHNN, CDR2 SYGVQD (reference sequence). This CDR3 region has 16 residues. This CDR3 is CASSESLSGNTDTQYF.

The chain uses TRBV4-1 and TRBJ2-7; the TCRdb call, TRBD1, lacks DNA for checking. The CDR3 is 13 residues long. Germline V gene lookup returns CDR1 MGHRA and CDR2 YSYEKL. The CDR3 loop is CASSQVGGYEQYF.